This TCR beta chain was sequenced during a study of regulatory T cells in long-lasting Graves disease. This clonotype was recorded at least ten times. Antigen unknown. Researchers made TCR beta libraries by using iRepertoire HTBI primers and running Arm-PCR on CDR3 regions. TCRdb itself ran the multiplex PCR reads through MiXCR, one entry per CDR3 protein. The sample records about 560,000 distinct CDR3 sequences, around 16% being singletons. Time point here: newly diagnosed GD, antithyroid drugs for less than 3 months. Researchers made the TCR library from RNA that was extracted from PBMCs. General study findings and limits: Persistent patients shared fewer than 3,500 public clonotypes among themselves. Newly diagnosed patients shared fewer, at roughly 900.

The CDR3 length is 13 residues. Trimming cost V 6 bases and J 7 bases; bases outside gene matches: 6. The germline CDR1 and CDR2 sequences are DFQATT and SNEGSKA (reference sequence). Another study also made use of these data, one on T cells in Graves' hyperthyroidism and ophthalmopathy. According to that study: Participants, patients aged 18 to 65, had newly diagnosed hyperthyroidism with a duration under 2 months. Diagnosing involved the use of clinical symptoms, serum thyroxine and TRAb, thyroid ultrasound and orbital computed tomography. Expanded thyroid clonotypes (above 0.001) were mostly also found in blood.

The source is a man younger than 35 with Graves disease. The chain recombines TRBV20-1 with TRBJ1-4, with 9 bases matching TRBD1. The material was peripheral blood mononuclear cells (PBMCs), obtained at new diagnosis, from a patient treated with antithyroid drugs. Here the CDR3 reads CSAMDRGGEKLFF. DNA for the CDR3: TGCAGTGCCATGGACAGGGGTGGTGAAAAACTGTTTTTT.